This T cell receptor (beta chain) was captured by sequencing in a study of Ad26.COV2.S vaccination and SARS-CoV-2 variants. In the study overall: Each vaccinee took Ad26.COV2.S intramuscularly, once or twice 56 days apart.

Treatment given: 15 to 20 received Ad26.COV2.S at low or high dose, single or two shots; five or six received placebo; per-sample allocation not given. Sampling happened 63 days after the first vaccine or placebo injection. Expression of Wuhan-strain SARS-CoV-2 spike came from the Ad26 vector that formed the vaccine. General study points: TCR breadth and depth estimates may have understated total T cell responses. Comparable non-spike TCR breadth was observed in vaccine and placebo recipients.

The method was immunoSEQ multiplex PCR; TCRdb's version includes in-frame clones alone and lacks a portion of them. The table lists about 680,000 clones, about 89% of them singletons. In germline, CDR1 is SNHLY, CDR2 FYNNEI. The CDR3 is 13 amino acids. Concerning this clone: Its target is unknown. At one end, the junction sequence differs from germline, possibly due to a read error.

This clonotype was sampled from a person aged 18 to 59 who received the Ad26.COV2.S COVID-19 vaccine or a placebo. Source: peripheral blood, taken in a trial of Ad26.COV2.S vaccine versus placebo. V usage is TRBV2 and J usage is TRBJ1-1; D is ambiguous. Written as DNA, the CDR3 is TGTGCCAGCACGGCAGAACAGAACGCTGAAGCTTTCTTT. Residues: CASTAEQNAEAFF.